The entry that follows covers one TCR beta chain sequence. These data come from a study of blood T cells in healthy people across ages. In germline, CDR1 is MNHEY, CDR2 SVGEGT. There are 11 residues in the CDR3. Deletions cut 5 bases from V and 12 bases from J, with 11 bases between. Next came a second PCR, run for roughly 6 to 11 cycles, which used a sample-barcoded 5' primer along with a J-beta primer mix. Each CDR3 protein gets one entry after TCRdb re-called the 5' RACE reads with MiXCR. This sample has roughly 700,000 distinct CDR3 sequences, with approximately 50% found just once. This sequence originates from a woman aged 55 to 70 in good health. This rearrangement joins TRBV6-2 or TRBV6-3 to TRBJ2-1, with unresolved D. The sample was blood. In nucleotides, the CDR3 is TGTGCCAGCAGTACTCCCTTTAGGCAGTTCTTC. Its translation is CASSTPFRQFF.